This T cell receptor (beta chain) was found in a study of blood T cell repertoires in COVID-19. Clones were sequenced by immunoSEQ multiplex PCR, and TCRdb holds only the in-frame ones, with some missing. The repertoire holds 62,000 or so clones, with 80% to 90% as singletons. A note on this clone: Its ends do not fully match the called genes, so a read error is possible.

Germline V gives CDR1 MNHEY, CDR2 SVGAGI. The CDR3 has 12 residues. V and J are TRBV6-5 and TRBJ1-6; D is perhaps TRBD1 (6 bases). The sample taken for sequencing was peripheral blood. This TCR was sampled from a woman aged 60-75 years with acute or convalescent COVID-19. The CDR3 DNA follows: TGTGCCAGCAGCGACCCCGGGACAAGGTCCTACTTT. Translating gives CASSDPGTRSYF.